A single sample is the source of the 32 T cell receptor beta chains below, sequenced in a study of blood T cell repertoires in COVID-19. Some clones are missing from TCRdb's copy, which holds only in-frame ones; the method was immunoSEQ multiplex PCR. The repertoire holds about 59,000 clones, more than 60% seen once, with more than 11% in the top ten. Sequencing used peripheral blood. The receptors derive from a woman in her seventies with acute or convalescent COVID-19.

This chain's CDR3 is CASTNLGQGGGYTF. The CDR3 DNA is TGTGCCAGCACTAACCTCGGACAGGGGGGTGGCTACACCTTC. This chain connects TRBV25-1 to TRBJ1-2; the match to TRBD1 covers 10 bases. V was clipped by 7 bases and J by 7 bases; unmatched bases: 9. The CDR3 length is 14 residues. In germline, CDR1 is MGHDK, CDR2 SYGVNS.

This chain uses TRBV6-5 with TRBJ1-1, with D possibly TRBD1 on 5 matching bases. This CDR3 comprises 14 residues. Germline assignment: CDR1 MNHEY and CDR2 SVGAGI. V lost 1 base, J lost 4 bases, and 10 bases lay in between. Here the CDR3 reads CASSYLGVGTEAFF. Written as DNA, the CDR3 is TGTGCCAGCAGTTACTTAGGGGTGGGCACTGAAGCTTTCTTT.

This clone was detected only once. The chain links TRBV2 to TRBJ1-5; D gene uncertain. The CDR3 length is 14 residues. From germline, CDR1 is SNHLY and CDR2 FYNNEI. Between the trimmed V and J ends, which lost 3 bases and 8 bases, there was a span of 14 bases. The CDR3 reads CASSEEAAWKPQHF. The CDR3 coding sequence is TGTGCCAGCAGTGAGGAGGCAGCGTGGAAGCCCCAGCATTTT.

The chain employs TRBV30 and TRBJ1-1; TRBD1 is a possible D gene (6 bases). The germline gives CDR1 GTSNPN, CDR2 SVGIG (reference sequence). With 5 bases removed from V and 4 bases from J, the gap between germline ends came to 14 bases. This CDR3 spans 13 amino acids. The CDR3 is CAWSKARGTEAFF. CDR3 in DNA: TGTGCCTGGTCCAAGGCCAGGGGCACTGAAGCTTTCTTT.

CDR3 sequence reads: CASSMEGQGAQPQHF. For the CDR3, the DNA is TGTGCCAGTAGTATGGAGGGACAGGGGGCTCAGCCCCAGCATTTT. The chain uses TRBV19 and TRBJ1-5, with 12 nucleotides matching TRBD1. Losses at the gene ends were 3 bases for V and 6 bases for J; bases not matched to a gene: 3. Germline CDR1 is LNHDA and CDR2 is SQIVND (reference sequence). The CDR3 loop spans 15 amino acids.

The chain links TRBV30 to TRBJ2-2, with D unresolved. The CDR3 spans 15 residues. Between the trimmed V and J ends, which lost 5 bases and 4 bases, there was a span of 17 bases. Per germline, CDR1 GTSNPN and CDR2 SVGIG (reference sequence). CDR3 protein: CAWARDELGTGELFF. The CDR3 bases are TGTGCCTGGGCTAGAGATGAACTCGGCACCGGGGAGCTGTTTTTT.

This rearrangement joins TRBV7-2 to TRBJ2-4, with D perhaps matching TRBD2 (5 bases). V lost 5 bases and J lost 7, with 9 bases in between. CDR3 length: 12 amino acids. CDR1 is SGHTA and CDR2 is FQGNSA in the germline V gene. CDR3 sequence reads: CASSPVANIQYF. CDR3 DNA sequence: TGTGCCAGCAGCCCCGTAGCGAACATTCAGTACTTC.

This clone showed up just a few times. The V and J genes are TRBV19 and TRBJ2-3; TRBD2 aligns across 15 bases. Trimming took 5 bases from V and 2 from J; bases not matched to a gene: 8. The CDR3 runs 18 residues. CDR1 is LNHDA and CDR2 is SQIVND in the germline V gene (reference sequence). The CDR3 DNA reads as TGTGCCAGTAGTCGTCGAGGGACTAGCGGGGGGCTCACAGATACGCAGTATTTT. Protein: CASSRRGTSGGLTDTQYF.

The genes are TRBV7-9 and TRBJ1-2; D unclear. The CDR3 is made up of 13 amino acids. V lost 8 bases and J 3 bases, leaving 13 bases between the germline ends. Germline assignment: CDR1 SEHNR and CDR2 FQNEAQ (reference sequence). The CDR3 protein is CASEGRLDYGYTF. The CDR3, as DNA: TGTGCCAGCGAAGGGAGGCTCGACTATGGCTACACCTTC.

The chain uses TRBV24-1 and TRBJ2-1, with 7 nucleotides matching TRBD2. The germline CDR1 and CDR2 sequences are KGHDR and SFDVKD. The V segment lost 3 bases and the J segment 8 bases; nucleotides outside the gene matches: 6. This CDR3 has 14 residues. As DNA, the CDR3 is TGTGCCACCAGTGATGACGCTGCGGGGGATGAGCAGTTCTTC. This gives the protein CATSDDAAGDEQFF.

This chain joins TRBV3-1 (or the pseudogene TRBV3-2) and TRBJ1-2, with a weak D call TRBD1 (5 bases). Trimming took off 4 bases at V and 4 bases at J, with 7 bases between the two ends. Germline CDR1 and CDR2: LGHDT and YNNKEL (reference sequence). This CDR3 has 12 residues. The CDR3 sequence: CASSLTGYGYTF. The DNA for the CDR3 is TGTGCCAGCAGCCTCACAGGCTATGGCTACACCTTC.

The CDR3 sequence is CASSYGTPNTEAFF. The CDR3 bases are TGTGCCAGCAGTTACGGTACACCAAACACTGAAGCTTTCTTT. V and J are TRBV6-5 and TRBJ1-1; no reliable D call. CDR1 is MNHEY and CDR2 is SVGAGI in the germline V gene. The V end was cut by 2 bases, the J end by 2 bases, with 9 bases between. CDR3 length: 14 amino acids.

The chain has TRBV10-3 and TRBJ1-2, with 8 bases identical to TRBD1. The CDR3 covers 15 residues. The V and J ends lost 3 bases and 8 bases, in that order; junction bases with no gene match: 11. Germline V CDR1 and CDR2: ENHRY, SYGVKD. DNA of the CDR3: TGTGCCATCAGTGATAGGTCCGGACAGGGTGCGGGCTACACCTTC. Encoded protein: CAISDRSGQGAGYTF.

The chain couples TRBV6-6 to TRBJ2-5; D unresolved. The CDR3 runs to 11 residues. The germline V gene has CDR1 MNHNY and CDR2 SVGAGI (reference sequence). CDR3 protein: CVSRLRETQYF. CDR3 in DNA: TGTGTTTCCCGGTTGCGGGAGACCCAGTACTTC.

This clone appeared once. The chain is built from TRBV18 and TRBJ1-3; D may be TRBD1 (5 bases). Trimming cost V 3 bases and J 5 bases, with 11 bases left between them. The CDR3 length is 14 residues. Germline CDR1 KGHSH, CDR2 LQKENI. The CDR3 protein is CASSPGDFRNTIYF. CDR3 sequence (DNA): TGTGCCAGCTCACCCGGGGACTTTAGAAACACCATATATTTT.

This sequence joins TRBV7-8 and TRBJ1-5; 7 bases fit TRBD1. Per germline, CDR1 SGHVS and CDR2 FQNEAQ. This CDR3 spans 15 amino acids. The V gene end was trimmed by 5 bases and the J gene end by 6 bases; junction bases not matched to a gene: 10. The CDR3 loop is CASSLSTGVAQPQHF. CDR3 DNA: TGTGCCAGCAGCCTTTCCACAGGGGTGGCTCAGCCCCAGCATTTT.

This clone has a handful of counts. The chain combines TRBV2 with TRBJ1-2, with D possibly TRBD1 on 6 matching bases. CDR3 length equals 13 residues. Germline CDR1 is SNHLY and CDR2 is FYNNEI. V lost 7 bases to trimming and J lost 6 bases, with 15 bases between them. CDR3 in DNA: TGTGCCAGCATCTACGGGGGGCTTAATGGCTACACCTTC. Its protein product is CASIYGGLNGYTF. Full variable domain (remainder filled in from reference TRBV2 and TRBJ1-2): EPEVTQTPSHQVTQMGQEVILRCVPISNHLYFYWYRQILGQKVEFLVSFYNNEISEKSEIFDDQFSVERPDGSNFTLKIRSTKLEDSAMYFCASIYGGLNGYTFGSGTRLTVV.

This clone has a handful of counts. The V and J genes are TRBV5-1 and TRBJ1-5; D perhaps matches TRBD1 (6 bases). The CDR3 length is 15 residues. V was clipped by 5 bases and J by 6 bases, with 18 bases between them. The germline gives CDR1 SGHRS, CDR2 YFSETQ. CDR3 sequence: CASSPGGGLGQPQHF. The CDR3 DNA reads TGCGCCAGCAGTCCCGGGGGGGGGCTCGGTCAGCCCCAGCATTTT.

The chain recombines TRBV6-5 with TRBJ2-7, with 8 nucleotides matching TRBD2. The CDR3 loop spans 15 amino acids. Germline CDR1 MNHEY, CDR2 SVGAGI. V trimming: 7 bases; J trimming: 4 bases; junction bases outside the gene matches: 12. The CDR3, as DNA: TGTGCCAGCAACCTCTCTTTCGGGGGGGCATACGAGCAGTACTTC. Encoded protein: CASNLSFGGAYEQYF.

The chain's CDR3 is CASSSLTQDLYRDRGREDEQFF. Written as DNA, the CDR3 is TGTGCCAGCAGCAGCCTAACACAGGATCTATACCGGGACAGGGGGCGAGAAGATGAGCAGTTCTTC. The chain links TRBV21-1 to TRBJ2-1; TRBD1 reflects the table's D call only, with no check against the DNA. TRBV21-1 is given as a pseudogene. CDR3 size: 22 residues.

A single count supports this clone. The chain employs TRBV12-3 or TRBV12-4 and TRBJ1-1, with TRBD1 matching 10 bases. The junction had 3 bases not matched to a gene; V was cut back by 10 bases and J by 1 base. The CDR3 extends over 13 amino acids. The CDR3 bases are TGTGCCACCCGGGACAGGGGGAACACTGAAGCTTTCTTT. Its protein product is CATRDRGNTEAFF.

J is TRBJ2-1 and V is TRBV3-1 (or the pseudogene TRBV3-2), with 8 positions matching TRBD2. The CDR3 extends over 15 amino acids. The germline gives CDR1 LGHDT, CDR2 YNNKEL (reference sequence). The V segment lost 2 bases and the J segment 4 bases; nucleotides outside the gene matches: 4. CDR3 residues: CASSQLGGGYNEQFF. For the CDR3, the DNA is TGTGCCAGCAGCCAACTCGGGGGGGGGTACAATGAGCAGTTCTTC.

The chain uses TRBV7-9 and TRBJ1-2, with TRBD1 identical over 7 bases. After removal of 1 base from V and 4 bases from J, the junction contained 6 bases not matched to a gene. CDR1 and CDR2 from the germline V gene are SEHNR and FQNEAQ (reference sequence). CDR3 length: 15 amino acids. CDR3 sequence (DNA): TGTGCCAGCAGCTTAGTAGGGGGCGCGGGCTATGGCTACACCTTC. Translating gives CASSLVGGAGYGYTF. The full variable domain, with the rest looked up from reference TRBV7-9 and TRBJ1-2, is DTGVSQNPRHKITKRGQNVTFRCDPISEHNRLYWYRQTLGQGPEFLTYFQNEAQLEKSRLLSDRFSAERPKGSFSTLEIQRTEQGDSAMYLCASSLVGGAGYGYTFGSGTRLTVV.

J is TRBJ1-2 and V is TRBV7-9, with 8 bases that match TRBD1. Germline V gene lookup returns CDR1 SEHNR and CDR2 FQNEAQ (reference sequence). The J segment lost 6 bases and the V segment lost 5 bases, leaving 8 bases of the junction unmatched. CDR3 size: 14 residues. CDR3 DNA sequence: TGTGCCAGCAGCCTTGACAGGGGAGGGCATGGCTACACCTTC. Translation gives CASSLDRGGHGYTF.

The chain joins TRBV4-1 to TRBJ2-7, with 7 bases fitting TRBD1. The CDR3 consists of 16 residues. The germline V gene encodes CDR1 MGHRA and CDR2 YSYEKL. V lost 4 bases and J lost 1; bases outside the gene matches: 10. CDR3 nucleotide sequence: TGCGCCAGCAGCCTCCTACAGGGGATAGGATCCTACGAGCAGTACTTC. It specifies CASSLLQGIGSYEQYF.

The gene calls are TRBV7-8 and TRBJ1-5; D is unresolved. The CDR3 length is 16 residues. The ends were cut back, 0 bases at V and 4 bases at J, with 13 bases in the middle. Germline CDR1 reads SGHVS; CDR2 reads FQNEAQ. The CDR3 sequence: CASSLAFQEANQPQHF. CDR3 in DNA: TGTGCCAGCAGCTTAGCTTTCCAGGAGGCTAATCAGCCCCAGCATTTT.

This chain connects TRBV25-1 to TRBJ1-2, with TRBD1 matching 9 bases. Germline lookup yields CDR1 MGHDK and CDR2 SYGVNS. V lost 4 bases and J lost 8; bases outside the gene matches: 14. CDR3 size: 16 residues. CDR3 sequence (DNA): TGTGCCAGCAGTGCAGGGGGAACAGGGGGCCTTAGCGGCTACACCTTC. This encodes CASSAGGTGGLSGYTF.

The chain links TRBV25-1 to TRBJ1-1; 7 nucleotides agree with TRBD1. Germline values: CDR1 MGHDK, CDR2 SYGVNS. The CDR3 length is 16 residues. The J segment lost 0 bases and the V segment lost 7 bases, leaving 11 bases of the junction unmatched. The CDR3 sequence is CASKPPDGQVNTEAFF. The CDR3 DNA reads TGTGCCAGCAAACCCCCTGATGGACAGGTGAACACTGAAGCTTTCTTT.

The V gene is TRBV28, the J gene TRBJ1-1; 9 bases map to TRBD1. CDR3 size: 13 residues. Germline assignment: CDR1 MDHEN and CDR2 SYDVKM. V trimming: 5 bases; J trimming: 6 bases; junction bases outside the gene matches: 4. The CDR3 bases are TGTGCCAGCAGTCTTACAGGGGGCCCTGAAGCTTTCTTT. This translates into CASSLTGGPEAFF.

V usage is TRBV5-1 and J usage is TRBJ1-2; possibly TRBD1 for D (5 bases). V lost 10 bases and J 2 bases, leaving 18 bases between the germline ends. The V gene's germline CDR1 is SGHRS and CDR2 YFSETQ. The CDR3 spans 14 residues. The DNA for the CDR3 is TGCGCCTCCACGGGGCCTAGCGGAAACTATGGCTACACCTTC. It encodes CASTGPSGNYGYTF.

The J gene is TRBJ1-1, the V gene TRBV12-5, with 7 bases lining up with TRBD1. V lost 5 bases to trimming and J lost 1 base; unmatched junction nucleotides: 4. CDR1 and CDR2 from the germline V gene are LGHNT and FRNRAP. This CDR3 is 14 amino acids long. CDR3 amino acids: CASGPGQPNTEAFF. CDR3 sequence (DNA): TGTGCTAGTGGTCCGGGACAGCCGAACACTGAAGCTTTCTTT.

Concerning this clone: This may stem from a read error, because a much larger clone lies one nucleotide away. The chain carries TRBV6-5 and TRBJ1-1, with D perhaps matching TRBD1 (6 bases). The CDR3 spans 14 residues. Germline CDR1 and CDR2: MNHEY and SVGAGI. The V and J ends lost 6 bases and 1 base respectively, with 12 bases between them. CDR3 amino acids: CASRTGTRNTEAFF. In DNA, the CDR3 is TGTGCCAGCAGAACCGGGACACGGAACACTGAAGCTTTCTTT.